This passage covers 21 T cell receptor beta chains from one sample sequenced in a study of T cells in Graves' hyperthyroidism and ophthalmopathy. TCR beta CDR3 regions were amplified from RNA transcripts. RT-PCR in the first round (using the HTBI primer set) targeted the TCR CDR3. One entry per CDR3 protein results from TCRdb running MiXCR on the multiplex PCR reads. Altogether around 560,000 distinct CDR3 sequences are present, approximately 16% being singletons, with the ten largest covering around 19%. The sequenced sample consisted of blood. Every receptor here comes from a woman aged 18-30 years with Graves' hyperthyroidism.

In this sample, this clonotype turned up many times. The rearrangement links TRBV7-8 to TRBJ2-5, with 7 bases identical to TRBD2. The CDR3 is 15 amino acids. V lost 2 bases to trimming and J lost 1 base; unmatched junction nucleotides: 4. The germline V gene encodes CDR1 SGHVS and CDR2 FQNEAQ. The CDR3 sequence is CASSLTLAAQETQYF. In nucleotides, the CDR3 is TGTGCCAGCAGCTTAACTCTAGCGGCCCAAGAGACCCAGTACTTC.

This clonotype showed up many times. The rearrangement uses TRBV2 and TRBJ2-1; TRBD2 matches 8 bases. Germline values: CDR1 SNHLY, CDR2 FYNNEI. J lost 9 bases, V lost 5 bases, and 9 bases had no gene match. The CDR3 has 14 residues. The CDR3 loop is CASSRTSPSGEQFF. CDR3 DNA sequence: TGTGCCAGCAGTAGGACTAGCCCCAGTGGTGAGCAGTTCTTC.

This clonotype was counted many times. The chain has TRBV5-1 and TRBJ2-3; D perhaps matches TRBD2 (5 bases). V lost 2 bases to trimming and J lost 5 bases, with 6 bases between them. Germline CDR1 and CDR2: SGHRS and YFSETQ. The CDR3 consists of 12 residues. CDR3 in DNA: TGCGCCAGCAGCTTCGGGAAAGATACGCAGTATTTT. Its protein product is CASSFGKDTQYF.

This clonotype was detected a few times. The chain is built from TRBV20-1 and TRBJ2-2; D not resolved. In germline, CDR1 is DFQATT, CDR2 SNEGSKA (reference sequence). V was cut by 0 bases and J by 0 bases, with 8 bases left in between. This CDR3 region has 15 residues. As DNA, the CDR3 is TGCAGTGCTAGAGAAGGTTATGCGAACACCGGGGAGCTGTTTTTT. Amino acid sequence: CSAREGYANTGELFF.

The gene calls are TRBV29-1 and TRBJ2-3, with 11 bases matching TRBD2. The CDR3 has 15 amino acids. Germline CDR1 reads SQVTM; CDR2 reads ANQGSEA. With 5 bases clipped from V and 1 base from J, the junction kept 5 bases outside the gene matches. The CDR3 protein is CSVSPSGGRTDTQYF. The CDR3 bases are TGCAGCGTTAGTCCTAGCGGGGGGCGCACAGATACGCAGTATTTT.

Regarding this clonotype: A much larger clone differs by one base, so this may be a read error. The CDR3 ends on some other residue instead of the conserved phenylalanine or tryptophan, so this is likely a read error. CDR3 nucleotides: TGTGCCAGCAGCGTAGAGGAGGGGAGGACTGAAGCTTTCTCT. It translates to CASSVEEGRTEAFS. This chain connects TRBV9 to TRBJ1-1, with D maybe TRBD1 (5 bases). Germline-derived CDR1 and CDR2 are SGDLS and YYNGEE. CDR3 size: 14 residues. V gave up 0 bases and J gave up 5 bases, with 11 bases separating them.

The V gene is TRBV5-6, the J gene TRBJ1-5; perhaps TRBD1 as D (6 bases). The germline V gene encodes CDR1 SGHDT and CDR2 YYEEEE. V was clipped by 6 bases and J by 6 bases, with 16 bases between them. This CDR3 region has 14 residues. CDR3 in DNA: TGTGCCAGCACCCTACAGGGAGGCCGTCAGCCCCAGCATTTT. It is translated as CASTLQGGRQPQHF.

Many counts were recorded for this clonotype. The gene calls are TRBV6-1 and TRBJ2-3; TRBD2 matches at 16 bases. Germline CDR1 reads MNHNS; CDR2 reads SASEGT. CDR3 length equals 19 residues. J was trimmed by 1 base and V by 6 bases; bases with no gene match: 10. The CDR3 bases are TGTGCCAGCAGACCGGGACTAGCGGGGGGGAACGTACGCACAGATACGCAGTATTTT. It encodes CASRPGLAGGNVRTDTQYF.

The chain is built from TRBV6-4 and TRBJ1-1, with unresolved D. V lost 2 bases and J 0 bases, leaving 19 bases between the germline ends. CDR3 size: 18 residues. CDR1 MRHNA and CDR2 SNTAGT come from the germline V gene. Written as DNA, the CDR3 is TGTGCCAGCAGTGACCAACGACCCAATACAGATATGAACACTGAAGCTTTCTTT. Translated: CASSDQRPNTDMNTEAFF.

This clonotype was seen many times. The chain links TRBV20-1 to TRBJ2-1; 12 bases match TRBD2. Per germline, CDR1 DFQATT and CDR2 SNEGSKA (reference sequence). This CDR3 has 14 residues. The junction had 8 bases not matched to a gene; V was cut back by 8 bases and J by 6 bases. The CDR3 region has the DNA TGCAGTCCAATTCGACTAGCGGGAGTCAATGAGCAGTTCTTC. Translating it yields CSPIRLAGVNEQFF.

This clonotype was recorded a few times. The gene calls are TRBV12-3 or TRBV12-4 and TRBJ2-7; TRBD1 aligns across 7 bases. Germline trimming cut 7 bases from V and 0 bases from J; bases unmatched to any gene: 6. This CDR3 has 14 amino acids. CDR3 region: CASNIGQVSYEQYF. The CDR3 DNA is TGTGCCAGCAATATCGGACAGGTCTCCTACGAGCAGTACTTC.

This clonotype was detected ten times or more. The chain uses TRBV3-1 and TRBJ1-2, with 9 bases fitting TRBD1. With 2 bases clipped from V and 4 bases from J, the junction kept 11 bases outside the gene matches. The CDR3 consists of 17 residues. Germline-derived CDR1 and CDR2 are LGHDT and YNNKEL (reference sequence). The CDR3 DNA follows: TGTGCCAGCAGCCAACCGGGACAGGGCGAACTGGGCTATGGCTACACCTTC. This gives the protein CASSQPGQGELGYGYTF.

The chain couples TRBV12-3 or TRBV12-4 to TRBJ2-6; D might be TRBD1 (6 bases). This CDR3 region has 18 residues. V was cut by 7 bases and J by 3 bases, with 22 bases left in between. CDR3 bases: TGTGCCAGCAACTCGGCTGGGGGCGTGCCTCATGGGGCCAACGTCCTGACTTTC. It codes for CASNSAGGVPHGANVLTF.

This clonotype was recorded many times. V usage is TRBV20-1 and J usage is TRBJ2-7, with D unresolved. This CDR3 has 14 residues. The germline CDR1 and CDR2 sequences are DFQATT and SNEGSKA (reference sequence). The V gene lost 3 bases and the J gene lost 3 bases, with 15 bases spanning the gap. The CDR3, as DNA: TGCAGTGCTAGGATAATGCCTCACAGCTACGAGCAGTACTTC. Protein product: CSARIMPHSYEQYF.

This clonotype was observed at least ten times. For the CDR3, the DNA is TGCAGTGCCGTCACTAGCGGGAGTACCTACGAGCAGTACTTC. Translating gives CSAVTSGSTYEQYF. The rearrangement joins TRBV20-1 to TRBJ2-7; 11 bases line up with TRBD2. V gave up 6 bases and J gave up 2 bases; unmatched junction bases: 6. The CDR3 contains 14 residues. The germline V gene has CDR1 DFQATT and CDR2 SNEGSKA (reference sequence).

The CDR3 spells CASSPSRDSRYNEQFF. As DNA, the CDR3 is TGTGCCAGCAGCCCCAGTCGGGACAGCCGATACAATGAGCAGTTCTTC. The J gene is TRBJ2-1, the V gene TRBV7-9; the match to TRBD1 covers 7 bases. V dropped 5 bases and J dropped 4; count of bases not matched to a gene: 11. CDR1 and CDR2 from the germline V gene are SEHNR and FQNEAQ (reference sequence). The CDR3 runs 16 residues.

The V call is TRBV4-3, the J call TRBJ2-2, with D hard to call. In germline, CDR1 is LGHNA, CDR2 YSLEER. There are 13 residues in the CDR3. Trimming removed 0 bases at V and 6 bases at J, with 5 bases between. CDR3 region: CASSQEAPGELFF. CDR3 bases: TGCGCCAGCAGCCAAGAGGCCCCCGGGGAGCTGTTTTTT.

This clonotype has a handful of counts. The chain links TRBV10-3 to TRBJ1-2; 7 bases line up with TRBD1. J was trimmed by 4 bases and V by 0 bases; bases with no gene match: 5. There are 15 residues in the CDR3. Germline V CDR1 and CDR2: ENHRY, SYGVKD. Written as DNA, the CDR3 is TGTGCCATCAGTGAGTCGTTAGGGGGCGTCTATGGCTACACCTTC. Its protein product is CAISESLGGVYGYTF.

This clonotype has just a few counts. The rearrangement uses TRBV27 and TRBJ2-5; the D gene is possibly TRBD1 (5 bases). The CDR3 is 14 amino acids. Trimming removed 5 bases at V and 1 base at J, with 11 bases between. Germline loops: CDR1 MNHEY, CDR2 SMNVEV (reference sequence). This CDR3 reads CASSRRQFQETQYF. The CDR3, as DNA: TGTGCCAGCAGTAGAAGACAGTTCCAAGAGACCCAGTACTTC.

The chain combines TRBV5-1 with TRBJ1-2; the D gene is possibly TRBD1 (5 bases). CDR1 is SGHRS and CDR2 is YFSETQ in the germline V gene. The V end lost 0 bases, the J end lost 7 bases, and 7 bases lay between the germline ends. This CDR3 contains 12 residues. The CDR3 here is CASSLGGTGYTF. CDR3 sequence (DNA): TGCGCCAGCAGCTTGGGAGGGACTGGCTACACCTTC. The full variable domain, rest sourced from reference TRBV5-1 and TRBJ1-2, is KAGVTQTPRYLIKTRGQQVTLSCSPISGHRSVSWYQQTPGQGLQFLFEYFSETQRNKGNFPGRFSGRQFSNSRSEMNVSTLELGDSALYLCASSLGGTGYTFGSGTRLTVV.

This clonotype occurred many times. The chain has TRBV7-6 and TRBJ2-3, with TRBD1 matching 9 bases. Germline trimming cut 1 base from V and 1 base from J; bases unmatched to any gene: 6. Germline V CDR1 and CDR2: SGHVS, FNYEAQ. The CDR3 length is 17 residues. The CDR3 nucleotides read TGTGCCAGCAGCTTAGAAGTTGGGACAGGGCGCACAGATACGCAGTATTTT. Translated: CASSLEVGTGRTDTQYF.